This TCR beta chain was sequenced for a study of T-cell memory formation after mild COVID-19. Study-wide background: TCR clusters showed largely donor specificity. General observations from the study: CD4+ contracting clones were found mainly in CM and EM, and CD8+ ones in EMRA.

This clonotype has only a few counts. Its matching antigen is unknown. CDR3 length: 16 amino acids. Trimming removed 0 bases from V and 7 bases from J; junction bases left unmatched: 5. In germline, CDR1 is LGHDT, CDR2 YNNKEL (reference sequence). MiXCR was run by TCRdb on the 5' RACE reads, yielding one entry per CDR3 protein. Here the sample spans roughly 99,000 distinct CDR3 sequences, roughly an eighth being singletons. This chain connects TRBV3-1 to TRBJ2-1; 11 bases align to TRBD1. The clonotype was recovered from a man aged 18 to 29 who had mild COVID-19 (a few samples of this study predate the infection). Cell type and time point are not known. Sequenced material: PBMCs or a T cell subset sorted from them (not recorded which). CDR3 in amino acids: CASSQEFRDRGNEQFF. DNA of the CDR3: TGTGCCAGCAGCCAAGAGTTCCGGGACAGGGGGAATGAGCAGTTCTTC.